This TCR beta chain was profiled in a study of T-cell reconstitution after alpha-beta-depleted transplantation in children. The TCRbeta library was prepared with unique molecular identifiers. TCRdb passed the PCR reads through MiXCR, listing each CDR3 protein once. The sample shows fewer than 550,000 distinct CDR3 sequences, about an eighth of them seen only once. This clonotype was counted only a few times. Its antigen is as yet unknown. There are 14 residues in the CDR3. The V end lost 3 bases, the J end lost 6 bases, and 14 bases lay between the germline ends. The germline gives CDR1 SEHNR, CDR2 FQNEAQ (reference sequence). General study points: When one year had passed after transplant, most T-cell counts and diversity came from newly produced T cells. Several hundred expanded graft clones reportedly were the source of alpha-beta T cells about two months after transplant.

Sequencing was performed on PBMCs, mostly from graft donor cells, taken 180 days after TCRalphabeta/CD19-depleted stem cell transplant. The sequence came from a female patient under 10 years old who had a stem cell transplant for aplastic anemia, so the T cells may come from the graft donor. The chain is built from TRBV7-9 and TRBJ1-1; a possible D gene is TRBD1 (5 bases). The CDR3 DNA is TGTGCCAGCAGCTTGGGGGGGAAGAGGTCTGAAGCTTTCTTT. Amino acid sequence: CASSLGGKRSEAFF.